The 27 T cell receptor beta chains presented below share a single source sample, sequenced in a study of OX40 agonist ivuxolimab in advanced cancers. Assay used: immunoSEQ multiplex PCR; TCRdb lists only in-frame clones, some missing. Found here are about 58,000 clones, roughly nine tenths of them singletons; the top ten hold 3% to 4%. The specimen comprised CD4+ or CD8+ T cells sorted from blood, sampled in a trial of the OX40 agonist ivuxolimab. The receptors shown here come from an adult with an advanced solid tumor such as melanoma, head and neck, liver or kidney cancer.

CDR3 protein: CASSYSSGRFDEQFF. CDR3 nucleotides: TGTGCCAGCAGCTATTCTAGCGGGAGGTTCGATGAGCAGTTCTTC. This rearrangement joins TRBV13 to TRBJ2-1, with 11 bases matching TRBD2. The V and J ends lost 4 bases and 8 bases, in that order; junction bases with no gene match: 7. Germline V gene sequence: CDR1 PRHDT, CDR2 FYEKMQ (reference sequence). The CDR3 consists of 15 residues.

The chain has TRBV7-2 and TRBJ1-1; D is perhaps TRBD1 (5 bases). Deletions cut 5 bases from V and 3 bases from J, with 13 bases between. The CDR3 has 14 amino acids. Germline V gives CDR1 SGHTA, CDR2 FQGNSA. The CDR3 sequence: CASSLPTDYTEAFF. For the CDR3, the DNA is TGTGCCAGCAGCCTACCGACAGACTACACTGAAGCTTTCTTT.

The V gene is TRBV6-1, the J gene TRBJ2-7, with a possible D match to TRBD1 (5 bases). The CDR3 sequence is 11 residues long. V gave up 5 bases and J gave up 6 bases, with 8 bases separating them. Germline-derived CDR1 and CDR2 are MNHNS and SASEGT. This CDR3 is CASSLTGEQYF. For the CDR3, the DNA is TGTGCCAGCAGTCTAACAGGCGAGCAGTACTTC.

This sequence joins TRBV6-5 and TRBJ2-1; perhaps TRBD2 as D (5 bases). V was trimmed by 6 bases and J by 7 bases, leaving 10 bases between them. The CDR3 is made up of 12 amino acids. Germline V lookup: CDR1 MNHEY, CDR2 SVGAGI. This chain's CDR3 is CASSGGSNEQFF. The DNA of the CDR3 is TGTGCCAGCAGCGGAGGCTCGAATGAGCAGTTCTTC.

This clone has just one count. The same CDR3 also results from other DNA sequences found in this sample. The rearrangement uses TRBV7-6 and TRBJ2-3; D unclear. Germline V gene data show CDR1 as SGHVS and CDR2 as FNYEAQ. The V and J ends lost 1 base and 6 bases respectively, with 5 bases between them. CDR3 size: 12 residues. The CDR3 coding sequence is TGTGCCAGCAGCTTAGGCGCGGATACGCAGTATTTT. This codes for CASSLGADTQYF.

The chain has TRBV6-6 and TRBJ2-7; D perhaps matches TRBD1 (5 bases). V lost 0 bases, J lost 3 bases, and 9 bases lay in between. The CDR3 is made up of 14 amino acids. Germline lookup yields CDR1 MNHNY and CDR2 SVGAGI (reference sequence). CDR3 sequence: CASSYSDIYYEQYF. Here the CDR3 DNA reads TGTGCCAGCAGTTACTCGGACATATACTACGAGCAGTACTTC.

V gene TRBV11-2 combines with J gene TRBJ2-1, with no clear D. The CDR3 length is 12 residues. Per the germline V gene, CDR1 is SGHAT and CDR2 is FQNNGV. Trimming removed 3 bases at V and 9 bases at J, with 9 bases between. CDR3 coding DNA: TGTGCCAGCAGCTTCGTCCGGCCTGAGCAGTTCTTC. Amino acid sequence: CASSFVRPEQFF.

This clone is deemed medium-sized. V usage is TRBV19 and J usage is TRBJ2-7; 8 bases map to TRBD1. J was trimmed by 0 bases and V by 8 bases; bases with no gene match: 3. The CDR3 is 13 residues long. Germline-derived CDR1 and CDR2 are LNHDA and SQIVND (reference sequence). The CDR3 DNA sequence: TGTGCCAGTGGGACAGGCGACTCCTACGAGCAGTACTTC. Amino acids: CASGTGDSYEQYF.

The chain joins TRBV7-9 to TRBJ2-2; no reliable D call. CDR3 length equals 12 residues. Between the trimmed V and J ends, which lost 1 base and 7 bases, there was a span of 4 bases. Germline V CDR1 and CDR2: SEHNR, FQNEAQ (reference sequence). The CDR3 reads CASSLGNGELFF. The CDR3 nucleotides are TGTGCCAGCAGCTTAGGAAACGGGGAGCTGTTTTTT.

This clone was seen more than once but under ten times. The chain links TRBV28 to TRBJ2-5, with D unclear. This CDR3 comprises 14 residues. V was cut by 5 bases and J by 1 base, with 11 bases left in between. Germline CDR1 reads MDHEN; CDR2 reads SYDVKM. CDR3 nucleotides: TGTGCCAGCAGTCCTCGGGCGCCCCAAGAGACCCAGTACTTC. Translation: CASSPRAPQETQYF.

The chain employs TRBV27 and TRBJ2-1, with 12 bases identical to TRBD2. The CDR3 covers 16 residues. Per germline, CDR1 MNHEY and CDR2 SMNVEV (reference sequence). Unmatched junction bases numbered 9, after V lost 3 bases and J lost 9 bases. DNA for the CDR3: TGTGCCAGCAGTTTCCTTCTAGCGGGAGGGCCGGTTGAGCAGTTCTTC. This encodes CASSFLLAGGPVEQFF.

The chain is built from TRBV7-2 and TRBJ1-1; TRBD1 matches 9 bases. This CDR3 spans 15 amino acids. Unmatched junction bases numbered 6, after V lost 5 bases and J lost 2 bases. In germline, CDR1 is SGHTA, CDR2 FQGNSA. The CDR3 loop reads CASSDPTGGNTEAFF. The CDR3 nucleotides read TGTGCCAGCAGCGATCCTACAGGGGGCAACACTGAAGCTTTCTTT.

V and J are TRBV19 and TRBJ2-2; D call uncertain. In germline, CDR1 is LNHDA, CDR2 SQIVND (reference sequence). The ends were cut back, 4 bases at V and 1 base at J, with 4 bases in the middle. There are 13 residues in the CDR3. DNA of the CDR3: TGTGCCAGTAGTAGCGGGAACACCGGGGAGCTGTTTTTT. Encoded protein: CASSSGNTGELFF.

The chain is built from TRBV29-1 and TRBJ1-2; D remains unclear. Trimming took 1 base from V and 1 from J, leaving 13 bases between them. Germline V gives CDR1 SQVTM, CDR2 ANQGSEA. The length of the CDR3 is 15 residues. CDR3 sequence reads: CSVEVWAGDNYGYTF. The CDR3 DNA follows: TGCAGCGTTGAAGTTTGGGCAGGAGATAACTATGGCTACACCTTC. The complete variable domain, with remaining parts taken from reference TRBV29-1 and TRBJ1-2, reads SAVISQKPSRDICQRGTSLTIQCQVDSQVTMMFWYRQQPGQSLTLIATANQGSEATYESGFVIDKFPISRPNLTFSTLTVSNMSPEDSSIYLCSVEVWAGDNYGYTFGSGTRLTVV.

V usage is TRBV6-1 and J usage is TRBJ2-6, with no clear D. This CDR3 region has 13 residues. Trimming removed 4 bases from V and 2 bases from J, with 3 bases in between. Per germline, CDR1 MNHNS and CDR2 SASEGT. The CDR3 is CASSVPGANVLTF. The CDR3 bases are TGTGCCAGCAGTGTCCCTGGGGCCAACGTCCTGACTTTC.

The chain recombines TRBV28 with TRBJ2-7; D not certain. The germline V gene has CDR1 MDHEN and CDR2 SYDVKM. The V end lost 10 bases, the J end lost 1 base, and 8 bases lay between the germline ends. This CDR3 has 11 residues. The CDR3 DNA is TGTGCCATCAGCCAGTCCTACGAGCAGTACTTC. It is translated as CAISQSYEQYF.

The chain is built from TRBV6-6 and TRBJ2-7; D may correspond to TRBD1 or TRBD2 (5 bases each). CDR3 length: 13 residues. The germline V and J ends were trimmed by 0 bases and 7 bases, with 10 bases remaining between them. CDR1 and CDR2 (germline): MNHNY, SVGAGI (reference sequence). CDR3 bases: TGTGCCAGCAGTTACTCGGGACCCCTGGAGCAGTACTTC. Its translation: CASSYSGPLEQYF.

In DNA, the CDR3 is TGCAGCGTCGGTGGGAGGGGGCTCGAGCAGTACTTC. This encodes CSVGGRGLEQYF. This chain joins TRBV29-1 and TRBJ2-7, with D perhaps assigned TRBD1 or TRBD2 (7 bases each). The V and J ends lost 6 bases and 6 bases respectively, with 15 bases between them. Looked up from germline, CDR1 is SQVTM and CDR2 is ANQGSEA. The length of the CDR3 is 12 residues.

The chain recombines TRBV28 with TRBJ2-5, with TRBD2 matching 7 bases. The CDR3 contains 14 residues. Trimming removed 6 bases from V and 2 bases from J; junction bases left unmatched: 6. Germline-derived CDR1 and CDR2 are MDHEN and SYDVKM. CDR3 DNA sequence: TGTGCCAGCAGCGATACTAGCGATCAAGAGACCCAGTACTTC. The encoded protein is CASSDTSDQETQYF.

The genes are TRBV27 and TRBJ1-2; 9 bases align to TRBD1. With V trimmed by 6 bases and J by 5 bases, 10 bases remained unmatched. This CDR3 contains 15 residues. Germline V gene sequence: CDR1 MNHEY, CDR2 SMNVEV (reference sequence). CDR3 coding DNA: TGTGCCAGCAGCCCCCGGGGACAGGGCGGTTATGGCTACACCTTC. It codes for CASSPRGQGGYGYTF.

This chain uses TRBV27 with TRBJ1-2; D possibly corresponds to TRBD1 (5 bases). The ends were cut back, 0 bases at V and 5 bases at J, with 16 bases in the middle. CDR1 and CDR2 from the germline V gene are MNHEY and SMNVEV (reference sequence). The CDR3 spans 16 residues. The CDR3 DNA reads TGTGCCAGCAGTTTATCCTCCGGGGACGTGGCTTATGGCTACACCTTC. It is translated as CASSLSSGDVAYGYTF.

V gene TRBV28 combines with J gene TRBJ2-1; D remains unclear. Germline assignment: CDR1 MDHEN and CDR2 SYDVKM. V was shortened by 3 bases and J by 0 bases, with 18 bases between the two germline ends. The CDR3 totals 18 residues. The CDR3 region has the DNA TGTGCCAGCAGTTTTTCGGCTTCTCACAGTAGCTCCTACAATGAGCAGTTCTTC. Its translation is CASSFSASHSSSYNEQFF.

The rearrangement joins TRBV28 to TRBJ2-5, with TRBD2 matching 10 bases. The CDR3 is 17 residues long. Trimming took 6 bases from V and 2 from J; bases not matched to a gene: 12. Germline CDR1 and CDR2: MDHEN and SYDVKM. The CDR3 sequence: CASRHLAGVPTQETQYF. In nucleotides, the CDR3 is TGTGCCAGCAGACATCTAGCGGGAGTACCCACGCAAGAGACCCAGTACTTC.

The genes are TRBV6-5 and TRBJ1-1; D gene uncertain. V lost 0 bases, J lost 1 base, and 6 bases lay in between. Germline V lookup: CDR1 MNHEY, CDR2 SVGAGI. This CDR3 is built from 14 residues. This CDR3 is CASSYSGRNTEAFF. CDR3 nucleotide sequence: TGTGCCAGCAGTTACTCTGGGAGGAACACTGAAGCTTTCTTT.

The J gene is TRBJ2-1, the V gene TRBV9, with D tentatively TRBD1 (6 bases). The CDR3 length is 15 residues. Germline loops: CDR1 SGDLS, CDR2 YYNGEE. V lost 0 bases, J lost 5 bases, and 12 bases lay in between. This CDR3 is CASSVASGVDNEQFF. DNA for the CDR3: TGTGCCAGCAGCGTAGCGTCAGGGGTGGACAATGAGCAGTTCTTC.

Only one count was recorded for this clone. The gene calls are TRBV5-6 and TRBJ2-1; D might be TRBD1 (5 bases). Trimming left V 0 bases short and J 2 bases short, with 9 bases between. The CDR3 length is 15 residues. The V gene's germline CDR1 is SGHDT and CDR2 YYEEEE. The chain's CDR3 is CASSLVGAPYNEQFF. CDR3 bases: TGTGCCAGCAGCTTGGTTGGGGCCCCCTACAATGAGCAGTTCTTC.

The chain couples TRBV4-2 to TRBJ2-1, with a tentative D call TRBD2 (5 bases). Germline CDR1 LGHNA, CDR2 YNFKEQ. V lost 2 bases, J lost 4 bases, and 15 bases lay in between. The CDR3 runs 16 residues. The CDR3 nucleotides read TGTGCCAGCAGCCAAAACCATCTACTAGTTTACAATGAGCAGTTCTTC. Translating it yields CASSQNHLLVYNEQFF.